This T cell receptor beta chain was identified in a study of blood T cell repertoires in COVID-19. This table comes from immunoSEQ multiplex PCR, and its TCRdb copy is limited to in-frame clones, with some not included. The repertoire holds 95,000 to 130,000 clones, with just over 90% as singletons. The CDR3 is made up of 16 amino acids. After removal of 4 bases from V and 0 bases from J, the junction contained 6 bases not matched to a gene. The germline gives CDR1 LGHNA, CDR2 YSLEER. This chain joins TRBV4-3 and TRBJ2-1, with 7 bases aligning to TRBD1. This receptor was taken from a human donor with active COVID-19. The donor label of this sample is uncertain. The sequenced sample consisted of peripheral blood. CDR3 DNA sequence: TGCGCCAGCAGCCGTTGGGACAGTCTCTCCTACAATGAGCAGTTCTTC. Translation gives CASSRWDSLSYNEQFF.